This T cell receptor (beta chain) was sequenced during a study of CD8 T cells in ankylosing spondylitis. Study conclusions and caveats: Significant enrichment of disease-linked clones was reported in matched ankylosing spondylitis synovial fluid. Relatively rare in peripheral blood, disease-linked clones were also CD8+.

TCRdb ran MiXCR on the 5' RACE reads and lists one entry per CDR3 protein. In the table there are under 450,000 distinct CDR3 sequences, approximately 22% of which are singletons. V gave up 4 bases and J gave up 2 bases, with 9 bases separating them. The germline V gene has CDR1 DFQATT and CDR2 SNEGSKA (reference sequence). The CDR3 consists of 12 residues. Regarding this clonotype: The antigen remains undetermined.

The sample consisted of blood, either unsorted or a sorted T cell fraction (not recorded which). The J gene is TRBJ2-7, the V gene TRBV20-1, with D unclear. This sequence originates from a male donor with ankylosing spondylitis or in good health (not recorded which). CDR3 sequence reads: CSAKGLPYEQYF. For the CDR3, the DNA is TGCAGTGCTAAGGGTCTACCCTACGAGCAGTACTTC.